One sample yielded the 24 T cell receptor beta chains listed below, sequenced in a study of blood T cell repertoires in COVID-19. Sequencing was performed with immunoSEQ multiplex PCR; in TCRdb, only in-frame clones are kept and a portion is missing. The sample holds 100,000 to 120,000 clones, around 83% seen once. The sequencing input was peripheral blood. These receptors all stem from a man aged 35 to 55 with acute or convalescent COVID-19.

This chain uses TRBV11-2 with TRBJ2-1, with D possibly matching TRBD1 (6 bases). CDR1 and CDR2 (germline): SGHAT, FQNNGV. There are 14 residues in the CDR3. V was clipped by 3 bases and J by 6 bases, with 12 bases between them. The DNA for the CDR3 is TGTGCCAGCAGCTTTGGGGGCTCGGGCAATGAGCAGTTCTTC. This sequence encodes CASSFGGSGNEQFF.

This clone was counted a few times. The chain carries TRBV30 and TRBJ1-1, with D hard to call. With 3 bases removed from V and 3 bases from J, the gap between germline ends came to 14 bases. Germline V gives CDR1 GTSNPN, CDR2 SVGIG (reference sequence). The CDR3 spans 14 residues. The CDR3 loop is CAWRGLDIYTEAFF. Written as DNA, the CDR3 is TGTGCCTGGAGAGGTTTAGACATTTACACTGAAGCTTTCTTT.

This sequence joins TRBV7-2 and TRBJ1-5; 8 bases agree with TRBD1. J gave up 2 bases and V 4 bases, and 4 bases lay outside the gene matches. In germline, CDR1 is SGHTA, CDR2 FQGNSA. The CDR3 has 15 amino acids. CDR3 coding DNA: TGTGCCAGCAGCTCGACAGGGGTAGGCAATCAGCCCCAGCATTTT. This sequence encodes CASSSTGVGNQPQHF.

This clone was detected a few times. The genes are TRBV7-8 and TRBJ2-7; D is ambiguous. The V gene's germline CDR1 is SGHVS and CDR2 FQNEAQ. Trimming removed 4 bases from V and 3 bases from J, with 13 bases in between. This CDR3 has 14 residues. The CDR3 nucleotides read TGTGCCAGCAGCTCCCGCGGCGGCAGCTACGAGCAGTACTTC. Protein: CASSSRGGSYEQYF.

The chain couples TRBV7-9 to TRBJ2-1; 9 bases fit TRBD1. V was clipped by 5 bases and J by 7 bases; unmatched bases: 9. CDR1 SEHNR and CDR2 FQNEAQ come from the germline V gene (reference sequence). CDR3 length: 15 amino acids. CDR3 amino acids: CASSLWTGVGNEQFF. DNA of the CDR3: TGTGCCAGCAGCCTATGGACAGGGGTTGGGAATGAGCAGTTCTTC.

The CDR3 sequence: CASVKRQGAVGAGELFF. The CDR3 nucleotides are TGTGCCAGCGTTAAAAGACAGGGGGCAGTTGGTGCCGGGGAGCTGTTTTTT. V gene TRBV11-2 combines with J gene TRBJ2-2; 10 bases align to TRBD1. J lost 6 bases, V lost 8 bases, and 15 bases had no gene match. The CDR3 has 17 residues. Looked up from germline, CDR1 is SGHAT and CDR2 is FQNNGV.

The chain uses TRBV5-1 and TRBJ2-3; D is perhaps TRBD1 (6 bases). V dropped 5 bases and J dropped 3 bases, with 13 bases sitting between them. CDR1 is SGHRS, CDR2 YFSETQ, per germline. The CDR3 has 14 amino acids. CDR3 region: CASSIQGVTDTQYF. Written as DNA, the CDR3 is TGCGCCAGCAGTATACAGGGCGTTACAGATACGCAGTATTTT.

V gene TRBV6-5 combines with J gene TRBJ1-5, with no clear D. CDR3 length: 13 residues. Trimming took 6 bases from V and 0 from J, leaving 6 bases between them. Germline V gene sequence: CDR1 MNHEY, CDR2 SVGAGI. Written as DNA, the CDR3 is TGTGCCAGCAGGGCTTATAGCAATCAGCCCCAGCATTTT. Translated, it gives CASRAYSNQPQHF.

V gene TRBV5-1 combines with J gene TRBJ1-2, with D possibly matching TRBD1 (6 bases). The germline V gene encodes CDR1 SGHRS and CDR2 YFSETQ. The CDR3 length is 14 residues. Trimming shortened V by 1 base and J by 6 bases, and 13 bases separated the two germline ends. The CDR3 protein is CASSLLLRGDGYTF. DNA for the CDR3: TGCGCCAGCAGCTTGCTTCTCAGGGGAGATGGCTACACCTTC. Full variable domain (outside the CDR3, taken from reference TRBV5-1 and TRBJ1-2): KAGVTQTPRYLIKTRGQQVTLSCSPISGHRSVSWYQQTPGQGLQFLFEYFSETQRNKGNFPGRFSGRQFSNSRSEMNVSTLELGDSALYLCASSLLLRGDGYTFGSGTRLTVV.

The V and J genes are TRBV24-1 and TRBJ1-2, with a tentative D call TRBD1 (6 bases). Germline V lookup: CDR1 KGHDR, CDR2 SFDVKD. CDR3 size: 14 residues. Between the trimmed V and J ends, which lost 7 bases and 3 bases, there was a span of 14 bases. The DNA for the CDR3 is TGTGCCACCAGCGCAGGGGCCGGCTACTATGGCTACACCTTC. This sequence encodes CATSAGAGYYGYTF.

V gene TRBV4-1 combines with J gene TRBJ2-5; 11 bases are a match to TRBD2. This CDR3 is 16 amino acids long. The J segment lost 0 bases and the V segment lost 4 bases, leaving 4 bases of the junction unmatched. Per germline, CDR1 MGHRA and CDR2 YSYEKL. In nucleotides, the CDR3 is TGCGCCAGCAGCCGGGCTAGCGGGGGGCACCAAGAGACCCAGTACTTC. Protein product: CASSRASGGHQETQYF.

This sequence joins TRBV7-2 and TRBJ2-3; TRBD1 is a possible D gene (5 bases). Per germline, CDR1 SGHTA and CDR2 FQGNSA. This CDR3 comprises 13 residues. V gave up 2 bases and J gave up 5 bases, with 8 bases separating them. This chain's CDR3 is CASSLLGQDTQYF. The CDR3 nucleotides read TGTGCCAGCAGCTTACTAGGACAAGATACGCAGTATTTT.

This rearrangement joins TRBV7-9 to TRBJ2-3; 9 bases line up with TRBD1. The CDR3 has 13 amino acids. The V gene's germline CDR1 is SEHNR and CDR2 FQNEAQ (reference sequence). The J segment lost 3 bases and the V segment lost 5 bases, leaving 0 bases of the junction unmatched. The CDR3 coding sequence is TGTGCCAGCAGCGACAGGGGGACAGATACGCAGTATTTT. Translating gives CASSDRGTDTQYF.

The V and J genes are TRBV5-5 and TRBJ1-2, with 9 bases matching TRBD1. Germline assignment: CDR1 SGHKS and CDR2 YYEKEE (reference sequence). The V gene end was trimmed by 0 bases and the J gene end by 4 bases; junction bases not matched to a gene: 4. This CDR3 is built from 15 residues. The CDR3 DNA reads TGTGCCAGCAGCTTGGTGGGGGACAGGGCCTATGGCTACACCTTC. Translation gives CASSLVGDRAYGYTF. Using reference TRBV5-5 and TRBJ1-2 for the parts outside the CDR3, the full variable domain is DAGVTQSPTHLIKTRGQQVTLRCSPISGHKSVSWYQQVLGQGPQFIFQYYEKEERGRGNFPDRFSARQFPNYSSELNVNALLLGDSALYLCASSLVGDRAYGYTFGSGTRLTVV.

Only one count was recorded for this clone. V usage is TRBV9 and J usage is TRBJ2-1; 14 bases map to TRBD2. The ends lost 2 bases at V and 4 bases at J; junction bases unmatched: 5. The CDR3 spans 17 residues. Germline loops: CDR1 SGDLS, CDR2 YYNGEE. The CDR3 DNA is TGTGCCAGCAGCGTGGGACTAGCGGGGGCTAATTACAATGAGCAGTTCTTC. Encoded protein: CASSVGLAGANYNEQFF.

This chain links TRBV28 with TRBJ1-6; D is perhaps TRBD1 (5 bases). Germline lookup yields CDR1 MDHEN and CDR2 SYDVKM. Trimming shortened V by 5 bases and J by 4 bases, and 9 bases separated the two germline ends. This CDR3 has 14 amino acids. CDR3 bases: TGTGCCAGCAGTATGCGACAGTATAATTCACCCCTCCACTTT. Translated, it gives CASSMRQYNSPLHF.

The chain couples TRBV11-2 to TRBJ1-1, with TRBD1 matching 7 bases. CDR3 length equals 14 residues. Germline V gives CDR1 SGHAT, CDR2 FQNNGV. The V segment lost 5 bases and the J segment 4 bases; nucleotides outside the gene matches: 7. The CDR3 DNA sequence: TGTGCCAGCAGCCCCGACCAGGGGGGCACTGAAGCTTTCTTT. Protein: CASSPDQGGTEAFF.

The chain uses TRBV5-4 and TRBJ2-3, with 14 bases matching TRBD2. CDR1 is SGHNT, CDR2 YYREEE, per germline (reference sequence). The junction had 4 bases not matched to a gene; V was cut back by 4 bases and J by 6 bases. The CDR3 contains 15 residues. The CDR3 region is CASSPRTSGGDTQYF. CDR3 DNA: TGTGCCAGCAGCCCAAGGACTAGCGGGGGGGATACGCAGTATTTT. Combining the CDR3 with reference TRBV5-4 and TRBJ2-3 gives the whole variable domain ETGVTQSPTHLIKTRGQQVTLRCSSQSGHNTVSWYQQALGQGPQFIFQYYREEENGRGNFPPRFSGLQFPNYSSELNVNALELDDSALYLCASSPRTSGGDTQYFGPGTRLTVL.

The chain recombines TRBV13 with TRBJ2-3; possibly TRBD2 for D (5 bases). Trimming took off 0 bases at V and 8 bases at J, with 12 bases between the two ends. CDR1 is PRHDT and CDR2 is FYEKMQ in the germline V gene (reference sequence). The CDR3 has 14 residues. Here the CDR3 reads CASSLGREAATQYF. The DNA of the CDR3 is TGTGCCAGCAGCTTAGGCCGAGAAGCGGCTACGCAGTATTTT.

The chain couples TRBV6-5 to TRBJ1-3; no clear D gene. Looked up from germline, CDR1 is MNHEY and CDR2 is SVGAGI. CDR3 length equals 13 residues. Trimming stripped 6 bases from V and 8 bases from J, with 14 bases between. For the CDR3, the DNA is TGTGCCAGCAGAATACTAGTGGGATACACCATATATTTT. The encoded protein is CASRILVGYTIYF.

The chain combines TRBV5-1 with TRBJ2-2; 8 positions agree with TRBD1. Germline V gene lookup returns CDR1 SGHRS and CDR2 YFSETQ. The CDR3 consists of 16 residues. After removal of 4 bases from V and 1 base from J, the junction contained 6 bases not matched to a gene. This CDR3 reads CASSTPRGLNTGELFF. For the CDR3, the DNA is TGCGCCAGCAGCACACCCAGGGGGCTGAACACCGGGGAGCTGTTTTTT.

This clone came up a few times. The rearrangement joins TRBV5-1 to TRBJ2-3; 8 bases line up with TRBD2. V shed 2 bases, J shed 4 bases, and the junction held 3 bases outside the gene matches. Germline-derived CDR1 and CDR2 are SGHRS and YFSETQ. This CDR3 contains 14 residues. The chain's CDR3 is CASSLRAGADTQYF. CDR3 coding DNA: TGCGCCAGCAGCTTAAGAGCGGGGGCAGATACGCAGTATTTT.

The CDR3 protein is CTSSPAKNERGGLGNTQYF. Written as DNA, the CDR3 is TGCACCAGCAGCCCGGCAAAAAACGAGCGGGGGGGCCTGGGGAACACTCAGTACTTC. The genes are TRBV1 and TRBJ2-4; the listed D gene, TRBD2, was not tested against the DNA. TRBV1 is deemed a pseudogene. The CDR3 extends over 19 amino acids.

V gene TRBV30 combines with J gene TRBJ2-5; 10 positions match TRBD2. V dropped 1 base and J dropped 3; count of bases not matched to a gene: 11. Germline V gene sequence: CDR1 GTSNPN, CDR2 SVGIG (reference sequence). The length of the CDR3 is 17 residues. CDR3 amino acids: CAWSEWVSGGEEETQYF. CDR3 sequence (DNA): TGTGCCTGGAGTGAGTGGGTGAGCGGGGGGGAAGAAGAGACCCAGTACTTC.